This is a list of T cell receptor beta chains from one sample in a study of cytomegalovirus exposure and HLA in healthy donors. TCRdb's copy holds only in-frame clones and misses some; the assay was immunoSEQ multiplex PCR. Across about 140,000 clones, the top ten clones capture 2% to 2.5% of the sample. Source material: PBMCs. These receptors all stem from a woman between 18 and 29 years old in good health and CMV-seronegative. CDR3s include the opening cysteine and the closing phenylalanine or tryptophan. The D gene is left open where the match is weak.

CDR3aa | CDR3nt | v_gene | d_gene | j_gene
CAWSLPARVRSEKLFF | TGTGCCTGGAGCCTCCCTGCGAGGGTACGGAGCGAAAAACTGTTTTTT | TRBV30 | . | TRBJ1-4
CASSFDTPSGNTIYF | TGTGCCAGCAGCTTTGACACTCCGTCTGGAAACACCATATATTTT | TRBV5-5 | . | TRBJ1-3
CASSSVPDTEAFF | TGTGCCAGCAGCTCCGTGCCAGACACTGAAGCTTTCTTT | TRBV7-3 | . | TRBJ1-1
CASSPQGTAPTDTQYF | TGTGCCAGTAGCCCTCAGGGGACCGCTCCGACAGATACGCAGTATTTT | TRBV19 | . | TRBJ2-3
CASSQTGGGNQPQHF | TGTGCCAGCTCACAGACAGGGGGAGGGAATCAGCCCCAGCATTTT | TRBV18 | TRBD1 | TRBJ1-5
CASSQEHGKAYEQYF | TGCGCCAGCAGCCAAGAACACGGGAAGGCCTACGAGCAGTACTTC | TRBV4-1 | . | TRBJ2-7
CASSVVAGLNTEAFF | TGTGCCAGCAGCGTAGTTGCAGGGTTGAACACTGAAGCTTTCTTT | TRBV9 | . | TRBJ1-1
CASSLAPVKSTEAFF | TGCGCCAGCAGCTTGGCCCCGGTAAAGAGCACTGAAGCTTTCTTT | TRBV5-1 | . | TRBJ1-1
CASSQGAVRTNNEQFF | TGCGCCAGCAGCCAAGGGGCGGTCAGGACTAACAATGAGCAGTTCTTC | TRBV4-1 | . | TRBJ2-1
CASSLAGRSGNTIYF | TGTGCCAGCAGCTTGGCAGGGAGGTCTGGAAACACCATATATTTT | TRBV5-4 | . | TRBJ1-3
CSVVLDSLQFF | TGCAGCGTTGTTCTCGATAGTTTACAGTTCTTC | TRBV29-1 | . | TRBJ2-1
CASSLARETYFHTGELFF | TGCGCCAGCAGCTTGGCTCGGGAAACTTATTTTCACACCGGGGAGCTGTTTTTT | TRBV5-1 | . | TRBJ2-2